These 9 T cell receptor beta chains came from one sample sequenced in a study of identical twins. TCRdb passed the 5' RACE reads through MiXCR, listing each CDR3 protein once. Seen here are a few hundred thousand distinct CDR3 sequences, around 9.6% observed once, and the top ten hold approximately 3%. These data were also filed under a second study, of yellow fever vaccine responses in identical twins.

The sample comprised PBMCs. All receptors derive from a woman between 18 and 30 years old in good health.

This clonotype was picked up many times. The chain combines TRBV10-3 with TRBJ1-1; maybe TRBD1 (6 bases). Germline-derived CDR1 and CDR2 are ENHRY and SYGVKD. The CDR3 contains 14 residues. Trimming removed 10 bases at V and 2 bases at J, with 17 bases between. In nucleotides, the CDR3 is TGTGCCACGGGGGGTACGGGGGCCAACACTGAAGCTTTCTTT. Its translation is CATGGTGANTEAFF.

Ten or more counts support this clonotype. The chain recombines TRBV7-9 with TRBJ2-2, with D possibly being TRBD1 (6 bases). Germline V gives CDR1 SEHNR, CDR2 FQNEAQ (reference sequence). This CDR3 comprises 16 residues. V was cut by 5 bases and J by 0 bases, with 13 bases left in between. CDR3 in amino acids: CASSPRTASNTGELFF. In DNA form, the CDR3 reads TGTGCCAGCAGCCCAAGGACAGCGTCGAACACCGGGGAGCTGTTTTTT. Based on the CDR3 plus reference TRBV7-9 and TRBJ2-2, the full variable domain is DTGVSQNPRHKITKRGQNVTFRCDPISEHNRLYWYRQTLGQGPEFLTYFQNEAQLEKSRLLSDRFSAERPKGSFSTLEIQRTEQGDSAMYLCASSPRTASNTGELFFGEGSRLTVL.

Only a few counts were recorded for this clonotype. The genes are TRBV18 and TRBJ2-2, with no clear D. CDR1 and CDR2 (germline): KGHSH, LQKENI. V lost 1 base and J 2 bases, leaving 5 bases between the germline ends. The CDR3 sequence is 14 residues long. The CDR3 region has the DNA TGTGCCAGCTCACCACTTTCAAACACCGGGGAGCTGTTTTTT. Its protein product is CASSPLSNTGELFF. The variable domain in full, completed from reference TRBV18 and TRBJ2-2, reads NAGVMQNPRHLVRRRGQEARLRCSPMKGHSHVYWYRQLPEEGLKFMVYLQKENIIDESGMPKERFSAEFPKEGPSILRIQQVVRGDSAAYFCASSPLSNTGELFFGEGSRLTVL.

This clonotype was seen only a few times. V and J are TRBV5-6 and TRBJ2-1; 8 nucleotides match TRBD2. This CDR3 contains 17 residues. Trimming took 3 bases from V and 1 from J; bases not matched to a gene: 9. Germline V gene data show CDR1 as SGHDT and CDR2 as YYEEEE. The CDR3 sequence is CASSSIAGRESYNEQFF. CDR3 sequence (DNA): TGTGCCAGCAGCTCTATAGCGGGACGAGAGTCCTACAATGAGCAGTTCTTC.

This clonotype has at least ten counts. The chain couples TRBV6-5 to TRBJ2-3; 7 bases agree with TRBD2. There are 15 residues in the CDR3. V lost 5 bases to trimming and J lost 5 bases; unmatched junction nucleotides: 10. Germline V CDR1 and CDR2: MNHEY, SVGAGI. The CDR3: CASSNPSGTIDTQYF. CDR3 coding DNA: TGTGCCAGCAGTAACCCCAGCGGGACGATAGATACGCAGTATTTT.

This clonotype was found a few times. The gene calls are TRBV28 and TRBJ1-2, with D hard to call. V lost 4 bases, J lost 5 bases, and 8 bases lay in between. This CDR3 is 12 amino acids long. Germline loops: CDR1 MDHEN, CDR2 SYDVKM. DNA of the CDR3: TGTGCCAGCAGTTCCCTTAAGTATGGCTACACCTTC. Amino acid sequence: CASSSLKYGYTF.

This clonotype was seen more than once but under ten times. This chain connects TRBV2 to TRBJ1-6; D perhaps matches TRBD1 (5 bases). The length of the CDR3 is 19 residues. The germline gives CDR1 SNHLY, CDR2 FYNNEI. V was cut by 6 bases and J by 0 bases, with 21 bases left in between. In DNA, the CDR3 is TGTGCCAGCAGATTGACAGTTTTCCCCTTCAGCTCCTATAATTCACCCCTCCACTTT. It specifies CASRLTVFPFSSYNSPLHF.

The V and J genes are TRBV6-1 and TRBJ2-5; D is unclear. The V end was cut by 5 bases, the J end by 5 bases, with 12 bases between. Germline V CDR1 and CDR2: MNHNS, SASEGT. The CDR3 loop spans 13 amino acids. CDR3 nucleotides: TGTGCCAGCAGTCCCCCCGGCGCGGAGACCCAGTACTTC. Its translation: CASSPPGAETQYF.

This clonotype was seen many times. V and J are TRBV12-3 or TRBV12-4 and TRBJ2-1, with 10 bases aligning to TRBD1. The CDR3 has 13 amino acids. After removal of 6 bases from V and 9 bases from J, the junction contained 5 bases not matched to a gene. The CDR3 sequence: CASRKRDRGEQFF. The CDR3 DNA is TGTGCCAGCAGGAAAAGGGACAGGGGTGAGCAGTTCTTC.